This T cell receptor beta chain was retrieved from a study of OX40 agonist ivuxolimab in advanced cancers. Study summary: Partial responses occurred in Three dose-escalation patients, one with hepatocellular carcinoma and two with cutaneous melanoma. Findings of the study overall: The study found that CD8+ T cells averaged more expanded clones than CD4+.

This table comes from immunoSEQ multiplex PCR, and its TCRdb copy is limited to in-frame clones, with some not included. This sample has 90,000 or so clones, with 91% found just once. Of note for this clone: Antigen unknown.

Sample: CD4+ or CD8+ T cells sorted from blood, taken in a trial of the OX40 agonist ivuxolimab. This sequence originates from an adult with an advanced solid tumor such as melanoma, head and neck, liver or kidney cancer.

The CDR3 region has the DNA TGCGCCAGCAGGGTGCGGGAGAGGGATACGCAGTATTTT. It is translated as CASRVRERDTQYF. V and J are TRBV5-1 and TRBJ2-3, with 7 bases matching TRBD2. The germline V gene encodes CDR1 SGHRS and CDR2 YFSETQ. This CDR3 is 13 amino acids long. V was clipped by 5 bases and J by 6 bases; unmatched bases: 6.